A selection of T cell receptor beta chains follows, all from one sample in a study of T cell repertoires in cytomegalovirus infection. MiXCR was run by TCRdb on the reads, yielding one entry per CDR3 protein. The sample shows roughly 230,000 distinct CDR3 sequences, about 15% of them seen only once. Sequenced input: CD8+ T cells from PBMCs. These receptors originate from a human donor in good health (CMV status not recorded). Some clones in this sample may be carry-over from other donors' samples. Both conserved end residues are trimmed from each CDR3. The D gene is left open where the match is weak. Clone size is not always given. Where it is, it says once, few, many or a class for expanded clones.

J gene | clone size | V gene | D gene | CDR3 protein
TRBJ2-3 | . | TRBV2 | . | ASSGSSDRSTDTQY
TRBJ1-2 | many | TRBV7-9 | TRBD1 | ASSLVPGGGKDGYT
TRBJ2-2 | many | TRBV7-8 | TRBD1 | ASSLSQPGQGNGELF
TRBJ2-5 | . | TRBV20-1 | TRBD2 | SGSWPSGGEETQY
TRBJ1-2 | few | TRBV7-9 | . | ASSPGPPDGYT
TRBJ2-5 | . | TRBV4-1 | TRBD2 | ASSQAGGPGPETQY
TRBJ2-3 | . | TRBV28 | TRBD2 | ASSLPGGSGGAHQSTDTQY
TRBJ1-5 | few | TRBV4-1 | . | ASSPTGLEQPQH
TRBJ1-1 | many | TRBV7-2 | . | ASSLGAPEAF
TRBJ1-2 | . | TRBV20-1 | . | SATLFIDQAAHYGYT
TRBJ1-1 | . | TRBV10-3 | . | AISEAGPNTEAF
TRBJ1-5 | . | TRBV28 | . | ASSSRGVSNQPQH
TRBJ2-3 | many | TRBV2 | TRBD1 | ASTQGAGGTDTQY
TRBJ1-4 | . | TRBV4-1 | . | ASSPLRRSATNEKLF
TRBJ2-7 | few | TRBV6-5 | TRBD1 | ASSRQGIDYEQY
TRBJ2-7 | many | TRBV7-9 | TRBD2 | ASSSSGGVSYEQY
TRBJ2-7 | few | TRBV10-3 | TRBD2 | AISELAGETPRPYEQY
TRBJ1-5 | . | TRBV19 | TRBD1 | ASRTGTGGSRPQH
TRBJ2-5 | . | TRBV7-6 | TRBD2 | ASSLAPGGETQY
TRBJ2-3 | . | TRBV10-3 | TRBD2 | AISDELGTSGGTLDTQY
TRBJ1-5 | few | TRBV28 | TRBD1 | ASSLQGASNQPQH